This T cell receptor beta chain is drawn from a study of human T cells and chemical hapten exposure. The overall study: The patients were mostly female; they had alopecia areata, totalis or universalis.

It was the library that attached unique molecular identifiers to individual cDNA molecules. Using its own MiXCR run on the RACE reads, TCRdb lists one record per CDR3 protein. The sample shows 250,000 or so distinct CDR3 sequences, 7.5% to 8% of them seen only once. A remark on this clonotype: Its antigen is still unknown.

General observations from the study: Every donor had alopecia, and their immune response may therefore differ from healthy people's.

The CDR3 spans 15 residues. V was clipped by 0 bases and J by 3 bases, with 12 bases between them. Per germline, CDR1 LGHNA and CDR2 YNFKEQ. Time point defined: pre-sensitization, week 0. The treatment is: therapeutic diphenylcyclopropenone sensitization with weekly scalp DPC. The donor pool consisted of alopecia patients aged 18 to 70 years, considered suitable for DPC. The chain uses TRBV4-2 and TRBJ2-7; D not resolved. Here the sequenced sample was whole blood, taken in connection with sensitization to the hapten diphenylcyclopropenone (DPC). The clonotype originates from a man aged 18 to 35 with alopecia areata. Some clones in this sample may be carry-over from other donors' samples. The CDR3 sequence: CASSQDIIGFYEQYF. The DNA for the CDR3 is TGTGCCAGCAGCCAAGATATCATAGGGTTCTACGAGCAGTACTTC.